Following are 17 T cell receptor beta chains from one sample sequenced in a study of beta chain features in type 1 diabetes. Overall study results and limits: Type 1 diabetes patients had moderately but significantly shorter TCRB CDR3s in all four CD4+ subsets.

No antigen is known for these receptors. Every isolated RNA sample was fully reverse transcribed, so sequencing captured expressed TCRB transcripts. Repertoires were generated with immunoSEQ multiplex PCR, while TCRdb's copy carries only in-frame clones and drops some. The sample records nearly 350,000 clones, 7% to 10% being singletons. Specimen: central memory CD4+ T cells from blood. These receptors came from a man aged 25 to 45 with type 1 diabetes.

This clone was counted only a few times. The chain joins TRBV5-1 to TRBJ2-3; TRBD1 or TRBD2 may be the D gene (5 bases each). The CDR3 contains 15 residues. From germline, CDR1 is SGHRS and CDR2 YFSETQ. Deletions cut 0 bases from V and 6 bases from J, with 14 bases between. The CDR3: CASSLATEGADTQYF. The CDR3 coding sequence is TGCGCCAGCAGCTTGGCGACAGAGGGCGCGGATACGCAGTATTTT.

This clone was observed a handful of times. The chain employs TRBV2 and TRBJ1-2; maybe TRBD1 (6 bases). V lost 7 bases, J lost 13 bases, and 22 bases lay in between. There are 13 residues in the CDR3. Germline CDR1 is SNHLY and CDR2 is FYNNEI. In DNA form, the CDR3 reads TGTGCCAGCACCAAAACAGGGCGTGATGTCTGCACCTTC. Protein: CASTKTGRDVCTF.

This chain uses TRBV5-1 with TRBJ2-1; D is undetermined. Per germline, CDR1 SGHRS and CDR2 YFSETQ. CDR3 length: 16 residues. V dropped 7 bases and J dropped 0 bases, with 17 bases sitting between them. The CDR3 DNA reads TGCGCCAGCCGCTCAAGTTCCGGAAGCTCCTACAATGAGCAGTTCTTC. Protein: CASRSSSGSSYNEQFF. Looking up the rest from reference TRBV5-1 and TRBJ2-1 gives the full variable domain: KAGVTQTPRYLIKTRGQQVTLSCSPISGHRSVSWYQQTPGQGLQFLFEYFSETQRNKGNFPGRFSGRQFSNSRSEMNVSTLELGDSALYLCASRSSSGSSYNEQFFGPGTRLTVL.

The gene calls are TRBV30 and TRBJ2-7; TRBD1 matches at 10 bases. Losses at the gene ends were 5 bases for V and 3 bases for J; bases not matched to a gene: 4. This CDR3 contains 13 residues. The germline V gene has CDR1 GTSNPN and CDR2 SVGIG (reference sequence). In DNA, the CDR3 is TGTGCCTGGGGTCGGGACAGGGGCTACGAGCAGTACTTC. It yields the protein CAWGRDRGYEQYF.

This clone was seen more than once but under ten times. This chain links TRBV7-2 with TRBJ2-7, with D unclear. CDR1 SGHTA and CDR2 FQGNSA come from the germline V gene. The CDR3 is 14 amino acids. Deletions cut 0 bases from V and 4 bases from J, with 10 bases between. CDR3 loop: CASSLAQTEYEQYF. CDR3 DNA: TGTGCCAGCAGCTTAGCCCAGACCGAGTACGAGCAGTACTTC.

The table lists this clone with a few counts. V and J are TRBV30 and TRBJ2-7; D call uncertain. The CDR3 runs to 13 residues. Between the trimmed V and J ends, which lost 1 base and 4 bases, there was a span of 11 bases. Germline assignment: CDR1 GTSNPN and CDR2 SVGIG (reference sequence). DNA of the CDR3: TGTGCCTGGAGTGAAGGCCCGCAGTACGAGCAGTACTTC. Amino acids: CAWSEGPQYEQYF.

Ten or more counts support this clone. This chain links TRBV4-3 with TRBJ1-4, with a possible D match to TRBD1 (5 bases). Trimming removed 0 bases from V and 8 bases from J, with 22 bases in between. Per the germline V gene, CDR1 is LGHNA and CDR2 is YSLEER. The CDR3 totals 18 residues. The CDR3 region is CASSQDPGRVGGFEKLFF. CDR3 DNA sequence: TGCGCCAGCAGCCAAGACCCAGGGAGAGTAGGAGGGTTCGAAAAACTGTTTTTT.

This clone was seen more than once but under ten times. The same CDR3 also results from other DNA sequences found in this sample. V is TRBV7-2 and J is TRBJ2-5; D is unresolved. The CDR3 covers 11 residues. V lost 3 bases and J 4 bases, leaving 3 bases between the germline ends. The germline gives CDR1 SGHTA, CDR2 FQGNSA. Here the CDR3 DNA reads TGTGCCAGCAGCTTTTCAGAGACCCAGTACTTC. It codes for CASSFSETQYF.

The chain couples TRBV23-1 to TRBJ2-5; TRBD1 might be the D (5 bases). The closer fit of TRBJ2-7 to the DNA end suggests the J call may be wrong. TRBV23-1 is identified as an open reading frame with a role that is uncertain. The CDR3 sequence is 12 residues long. The CDR3 nucleotides read TGCGCCAGCCCGGATAGGGGCTACGAGCAGTACTTC. This translates into CASPDRGYEQYF.

This clone has a single count. The chain is built from TRBV5-1 and TRBJ1-1; D unresolved. V dropped 4 bases and J dropped 0 bases, with 13 bases sitting between them. The germline gives CDR1 SGHRS, CDR2 YFSETQ. This CDR3 region has 15 residues. CDR3 amino acids: CASSPDKRVNTEAFF. CDR3 DNA sequence: TGCGCCAGCAGCCCTGACAAGCGAGTGAACACTGAAGCTTTCTTT.

CDR3 nucleotide sequence: TGTGCCAGCAGCTTGACGGGAATGAGCACAGATACGCAGTATTTT. Translated, it gives CASSLTGMSTDTQYF. The chain uses TRBV7-2 and TRBJ2-3; TRBD2 might be the D (5 bases). The V end was cut by 3 bases, the J end by 0 bases, with 10 bases between. CDR1 is SGHTA, CDR2 FQGNSA, per germline. The CDR3 loop spans 15 amino acids.

This chain connects TRBV30 to TRBJ2-7; D gene uncertain. Germline lookup yields CDR1 GTSNPN and CDR2 SVGIG (reference sequence). Trimming left V 2 bases short and J 2 bases short, with 10 bases between. The CDR3 covers 13 residues. The CDR3 coding sequence is TGTGCCTGGAGTCGAACAGTGGCCTACGAGCAGTACTTC. Its protein product is CAWSRTVAYEQYF.

Ten or more counts support this clone. The V gene is TRBV5-6, the J gene TRBJ1-2; D remains ambiguous. Germline V lookup: CDR1 SGHDT, CDR2 YYEEEE. The CDR3 has 16 amino acids. V gave up 3 bases and J gave up 3 bases, with 18 bases separating them. The CDR3 reads CASSYDTRSRDYGYTF. CDR3 bases: TGTGCCAGCAGCTATGACACGCGCTCGAGGGACTATGGCTACACCTTC.

The V call is TRBV2, the J call TRBJ2-1, with 8 bases identical to TRBD1. The V gene end was trimmed by 7 bases and the J gene end by 3 bases; junction bases not matched to a gene: 5. The CDR3 consists of 14 residues. Per the germline V gene, CDR1 is SNHLY and CDR2 is FYNNEI. CDR3 loop: CASIAGTGYNEQFF. The CDR3, as DNA: TGTGCCAGCATCGCCGGGACAGGCTACAATGAGCAGTTCTTC.

This chain links TRBV19 with TRBJ1-2; TRBD1 agrees at 9 bases. CDR1 and CDR2 (germline): LNHDA, SQIVND (reference sequence). There are 15 residues in the CDR3. V lost 8 bases and J lost 2; bases outside the gene matches: 9. The CDR3 loop reads CASVPLTGGNYGYTF. CDR3 DNA: TGTGCCAGTGTCCCTTTGACAGGGGGGAACTATGGCTACACCTTC. Full variable domain (missing parts from reference TRBV19 and TRBJ1-2): DGGITQSPKYLFRKEGQNVTLSCEQNLNHDAMYWYRQDPGQGLRLIYYSQIVNDFQKGDIAEGYSVSREKKESFPLTVTSAQKNPTAFYLCASVPLTGGNYGYTFGSGTRLTVV.

V is TRBV7-7 and J is TRBJ1-1; possibly TRBD1 for D (5 bases). V was clipped by 5 bases and J by 2 bases, with 9 bases between them. The CDR3 covers 13 residues. Germline values: CDR1 SSHAT, CDR2 FNYEAQ (reference sequence). CDR3 nucleotide sequence: TGTGCCAGCAGCCGGGGCCATAACACTGAAGCTTTCTTT. Its translation: CASSRGHNTEAFF.

This clone was observed a handful of times. The CDR3 nucleotides read TGTGCCAGCAGGCGGACCTCAGATACGCAGTATTTT. As protein: CASRRTSDTQYF. The chain couples TRBV7-2 to TRBJ2-3; no clear D gene. Trimming shortened V by 6 bases and J by 4 bases, and 8 bases separated the two germline ends. Per germline, CDR1 SGHTA and CDR2 FQGNSA. CDR3 size: 12 residues.